This passage covers 9 T cell receptor beta chains from one sample sequenced in a study of technical replicates of blood from a few donors. Produced via immunoSEQ multiplex PCR; TCRdb's table is partial and in-frame only. Of about 50,000 clones listed, 90% to 97% are singletons. What was sequenced was T cells isolated from PBMCs. The receptors were gathered from a human donor in good health.

The CDR3 DNA sequence: TGTGCCAGCAGTTTAGTATTTGGGGCCAACGTCCTGACTTTC. As protein: CASSLVFGANVLTF. The chain is built from TRBV27 and TRBJ2-6; no reliable D call. V lost 2 bases to trimming and J lost 3 bases, with 5 bases between them. In germline, CDR1 is MNHEY, CDR2 SMNVEV (reference sequence). The length of the CDR3 is 14 residues.

The CDR3 DNA follows: TGCAGCGTTGCTGGACAGGGGGCCAGAGAGCAGTACTTC. Its translation: CSVAGQGAREQYF. This chain uses TRBV29-1 with TRBJ2-7; 11 nucleotides line up with TRBD1. The CDR3 extends over 13 amino acids. Germline-derived CDR1 and CDR2 are SQVTM and ANQGSEA. Losses at the gene ends were 4 bases for V and 7 bases for J; bases not matched to a gene: 6.

This chain's CDR3 is CASGLPGQTYYGYTF. The CDR3 nucleotides are TGTGCCAGCGGACTGCCGGGACAGACCTACTATGGCTACACCTTC. The chain couples TRBV6-5 to TRBJ1-2; 7 positions match TRBD1. V lost 8 bases to trimming and J lost 3 bases; unmatched junction nucleotides: 12. The CDR3 loop spans 15 amino acids. From germline, CDR1 is MNHEY and CDR2 SVGAGI.

The rearrangement links TRBV4-1 to TRBJ2-7; 8 bases are shared with TRBD1. Looked up from germline, CDR1 is MGHRA and CDR2 is YSYEKL. V shed 4 bases and J 2 bases; nucleotides not matched to a gene: 7. The CDR3 sequence is 15 residues long. The CDR3 protein is CASSLMTGVPYEQYF. In nucleotides, the CDR3 is TGCGCCAGCAGCCTAATGACAGGGGTCCCCTACGAGCAGTACTTC.

V usage is TRBV7-6 and J usage is TRBJ1-2, with TRBD1 matching over 8 bases. J lost 2 bases, V lost 5 bases, and 4 bases had no gene match. CDR1 is SGHVS and CDR2 is FNYEAQ in the germline V gene. There are 14 residues in the CDR3. The CDR3 reads CASSAWDRNYGYTF. The DNA for the CDR3 is TGTGCCAGCAGCGCTTGGGACAGGAACTATGGCTACACCTTC.

The V gene is TRBV18, the J gene TRBJ1-3, with D hard to call. Trimming left V 0 bases short and J 5 bases short, with 8 bases between. From germline, CDR1 is KGHSH and CDR2 LQKENI. The CDR3 runs 14 residues. The CDR3 reads CASSPPNSRNTIYF. The CDR3 bases are TGTGCCAGCTCACCACCGAACTCCAGAAACACCATATATTTT.

This clone was counted only a few times. V usage is TRBV27 and J usage is TRBJ1-2; D unresolved. The CDR3 has 14 amino acids. CDR1 and CDR2 from the germline V gene are MNHEY and SMNVEV (reference sequence). V was shortened by 3 bases and J by 4 bases, with 12 bases between the two germline ends. The CDR3 loop is CASSFVGSSYGYTF. CDR3 DNA sequence: TGTGCCAGCAGTTTCGTAGGGAGTAGCTATGGCTACACCTTC.

V usage is TRBV4-3 and J usage is TRBJ2-7; 9 bases are a match to TRBD2. Unmatched junction bases numbered 7, after V lost 2 bases and J lost 2 bases. The CDR3 length is 16 residues. Germline V gene data show CDR1 as LGHNA and CDR2 as YSLEER. CDR3 region: CASSQFLAGNTYEQYF. The CDR3 region has the DNA TGCGCCAGCAGCCAATTTCTAGCGGGGAATACCTACGAGCAGTACTTC.

This clone came up once. This chain uses TRBV9 with TRBJ2-5; 8 bases agree with TRBD2. Per germline, CDR1 SGDLS and CDR2 YYNGEE. V trimming: 3 bases; J trimming: 0 bases; junction bases outside the gene matches: 7. This CDR3 is 16 amino acids long. The CDR3 spells CASSAFEREYQETQYF. DNA for the CDR3: TGTGCCAGCAGCGCCTTCGAGCGGGAGTACCAAGAGACCCAGTACTTC.